This T cell receptor beta chain is drawn from a study of cytomegalovirus exposure and HLA in healthy donors. Study results and limitations: A later examination showed that TCR association rates differed by HLA locus, with DRB1 most and HLA-C fewest.

Germline values: CDR1 SGDLS, CDR2 YYNGEE. With V trimmed by 0 bases and J by 4 bases, 12 bases remained unmatched. CDR3 size: 19 residues. Both 60 Vbeta primers and 13 Jbeta primers went into the PCR. Per the original methods: Later work found 80 million or so unique TCR beta chains, with roughly 11 million shared. Generated by immunoSEQ multiplex PCR, the TCRdb table keeps only in-frame clones and is missing some. The V and J calls and clone size are taken from that table; D and trimming were inferred from the DNA. There are about 110,000 clones in the sample; 80% to 85% occur only once, and roughly 20% lies in the top ten. In the case of this clone: The antigen is not known.

Sequencing was carried out using PBMCs. This receptor was identified in a man aged 30 to 39 in good health and CMV-seropositive. The chain joins TRBV9 to TRBJ2-1, with TRBD2 identical over 11 bases. The CDR3 loop reads CASSVEASGRLRSYNEQFF. CDR3 coding DNA: TGTGCCAGCAGCGTAGAAGCTAGCGGGAGGCTCCGGTCTTACAATGAGCAGTTCTTC. The whole variable domain, remainder taken from reference TRBV9 and TRBJ2-1, is DSGVTQTPKHLITATGQRVTLRCSPRSGDLSVYWYQQSLDQGLQFLIQYYNGEERAKGNILERFSAQQFPDLHSELNLSSLELGDSALYFCASSVEASGRLRSYNEQFFGPGTRLTVL.